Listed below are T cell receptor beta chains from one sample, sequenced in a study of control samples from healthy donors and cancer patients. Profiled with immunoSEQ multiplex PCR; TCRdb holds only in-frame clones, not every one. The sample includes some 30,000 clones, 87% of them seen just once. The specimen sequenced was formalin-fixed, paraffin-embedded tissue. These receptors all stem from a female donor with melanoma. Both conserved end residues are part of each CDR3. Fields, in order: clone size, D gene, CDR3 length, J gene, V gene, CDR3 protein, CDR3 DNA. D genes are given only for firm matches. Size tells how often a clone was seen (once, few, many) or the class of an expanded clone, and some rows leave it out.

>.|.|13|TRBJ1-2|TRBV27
CASSLAANYGYTF
TGTGCCAGCAGTTTAGCGGCAAACTATGGCTACACCTTC
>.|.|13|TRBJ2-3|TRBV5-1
CASSPAGGHTQYF
TGCGCCAGCAGCCCGGCCGGGGGGCATACGCAGTATTTT
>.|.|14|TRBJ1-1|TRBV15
CATSSPSENTEAFF
TGTGCCACCAGCTCCCCTTCAGAGAACACTGAAGCTTTCTTT
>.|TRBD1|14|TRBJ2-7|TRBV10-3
CAISMGQGPYEQYF
TGTGCCATCAGTATGGGACAGGGTCCCTACGAGCAGTACTTC
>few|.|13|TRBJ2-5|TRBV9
CASSGSSQETQYF
TGTGCCAGCAGCGGGTCATCCCAAGAGACCCAGTACTTC
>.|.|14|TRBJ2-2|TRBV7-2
CASPDRPGTGELFF
TGTGCCAGCCCGGACCGCCCGGGGACCGGGGAGCTGTTTTTT
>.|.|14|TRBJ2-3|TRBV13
CASSLYPSTDTQYF
TGTGCCAGCAGCTTATACCCAAGTACAGATACGCAGTATTTT
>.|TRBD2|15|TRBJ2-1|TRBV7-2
CASSFYSGRANEQFF
TGTGCCAGCAGCTTTTATAGCGGGAGGGCGAATGAGCAGTTCTTC
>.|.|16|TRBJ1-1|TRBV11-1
CASSAFLARVSTEAFF
TGTGCCAGCAGCGCATTTTTAGCCAGGGTAAGCACTGAAGCTTTCTTT
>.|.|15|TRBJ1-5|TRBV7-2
CASSLAGRGIQPQHF
TGTGCCAGCAGCTTAGCCGGGCGCGGGATTCAGCCCCAGCATTTT
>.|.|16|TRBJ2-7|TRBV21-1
CASCPTSLSKESEQYF
TGTGCCAGCTGCCCTACATCCCTCTCAAAGGAGAGCGAGCAGTACTTC
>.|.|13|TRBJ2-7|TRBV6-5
CASSSRVLDEQYF
TGTGCCAGCAGTTCCAGGGTATTGGACGAGCAGTACTTC
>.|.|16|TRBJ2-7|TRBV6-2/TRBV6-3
CASSPGSHRATYEQYF
TGTGCCAGCAGCCCCGGTTCGCACAGGGCTACCTACGAGCAGTACTTC
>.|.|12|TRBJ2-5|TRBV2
CASSEGRETQYF
TGTGCCAGCAGTGAAGGACGTGAGACCCAGTACTTC
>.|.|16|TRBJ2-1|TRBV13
CASSPRGGWSYNEQFF
TGTGCCAGCAGCCCCCGAGGAGGGTGGTCCTACAATGAGCAGTTCTTC
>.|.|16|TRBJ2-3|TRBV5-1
CASSLMRAGSTDTQYF
TGCGCCAGCAGCTTGATGAGGGCAGGGAGCACAGATACGCAGTATTTT
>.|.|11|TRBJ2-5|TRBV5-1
CASSLKETQYF
TGCGCCAGCAGCTTAAAAGAGACCCAGTACTTC